A selection of T cell receptor beta chains follows, all from one sample in a study of T cells in Graves' hyperthyroidism and ophthalmopathy. A single record per CDR3 protein comes from TCRdb applying MiXCR to the multiplex PCR reads. The sample yields about 270,000 distinct CDR3 sequences, roughly 20% seen once. Sequences were obtained from blood. These receptors all stem from a man younger than 45 with Graves' ophthalmopathy. CDR3s include the opening cysteine and the closing phenylalanine or tryptophan. Fields, in order: D gene, V gene, J gene, clone size, CDR3 protein, CDR3 DNA. The D gene is left open where the match is weak. Size is stated for part of the rows, as once, few or many counts, or as a class when the clone is expanded.

d_gene: NA
v_gene: TRBV27
j_gene: TRBJ1-3
abundance: few
CDR3aa: CASSEGNTIYF
CDR3nt: TGTGCCAGCAGTGAAGGAAACACCATATATTTT

d_gene: NA
v_gene: TRBV28
j_gene: TRBJ1-2
abundance: NA
CDR3aa: CASSVTGTSYGYTF
CDR3nt: TGTGCCAGCAGTGTCACCGGGACAAGCTATGGCTACACCTTC

d_gene: TRBD2
v_gene: TRBV30
j_gene: TRBJ2-1
abundance: many
CDR3aa: CAWSRTSGIYNEQFF
CDR3nt: TGTGCCTGGTCCCGAACGAGCGGGATCTACAATGAGCAGTTCTTC

d_gene: TRBD2
v_gene: TRBV19
j_gene: TRBJ2-3
abundance: once
CDR3aa: CASSTTLGLERGMNTQYF
CDR3nt: TGTGCCAGTAGTACCACTCTTGGACTAGAAAGGGGTATGAATACGCAGTATTTT

d_gene: TRBD2
v_gene: TRBV20-1
j_gene: TRBJ2-3
abundance: many
CDR3aa: CSASSGRAADTQYF
CDR3nt: TGCAGTGCTAGTAGCGGGAGGGCCGCAGATACGCAGTATTTT

d_gene: NA
v_gene: TRBV5-1
j_gene: TRBJ2-5
abundance: many
CDR3aa: CASSVQETQYF
CDR3nt: TGCGCCAGCAGCGTCCAAGAGACCCAGTACTTC

d_gene: TRBD2
v_gene: TRBV3-1
j_gene: TRBJ2-1
abundance: many
CDR3aa: CASSLRRTSGSNEQFF
CDR3nt: TGTGCCAGCAGCCTTCGTCGGACTAGCGGGAGCAATGAGCAGTTCTTC

d_gene: NA
v_gene: TRBV7-8
j_gene: TRBJ2-3
abundance: many
CDR3aa: CASSSQGADTQYF
CDR3nt: TGTGCCAGCAGCTCCCAGGGTGCAGATACGCAGTATTTT

d_gene: NA
v_gene: TRBV28
j_gene: TRBJ1-5
abundance: NA
CDR3aa: CAGRSLGYQPQHF
CDR3nt: TGTGCCGGACGTAGTTTGGGTTATCAGCCCCAGCATTTT

d_gene: TRBD2
v_gene: TRBV28
j_gene: TRBJ2-1
abundance: few
CDR3aa: CASSLWTSGNYNEQFF
CDR3nt: TGTGCCAGCAGTTTATGGACTAGCGGGAACTACAATGAGCAGTTCTTC

d_gene: NA
v_gene: TRBV7-2
j_gene: TRBJ2-7
abundance: few
CDR3aa: CASGDYEQYF
CDR3nt: TGTGCCAGCGGAGATTACGAGCAGTACTTC

d_gene: NA
v_gene: TRBV11-2
j_gene: TRBJ2-4
abundance: NA
CDR3aa: CASSLEAAKNIQYF
CDR3nt: TGTGCCAGCAGCTTAGAGGCAGCCAAAAACATTCAGTACTTC

d_gene: NA
v_gene: TRBV5-1
j_gene: TRBJ1-6
abundance: few
CDR3aa: CASSLGSGSTLHF
CDR3nt: TGCGCCAGCAGCTTGGGGTCAGGTTCGACCCTCCACTTT

d_gene: NA
v_gene: TRBV11-2
j_gene: TRBJ1-5
abundance: NA
CDR3aa: CASSLGSNSNQPQHF
CDR3nt: TGTGCCAGCAGCTTAGGTAGCAATAGCAATCAGCCCCAGCATTTT

d_gene: TRBD1
v_gene: TRBV5-1
j_gene: TRBJ1-2
abundance: once
CDR3aa: CANSEAGTGGIYGYTF
CDR3nt: TGCGCCAACAGCGAAGCCGGGACAGGGGGCATCTATGGCTACACCTTC

d_gene: TRBD1
v_gene: TRBV3-1
j_gene: TRBJ2-7
abundance: NA
CDR3aa: CASSQGGTGKNEQYF
CDR3nt: TGTGCCAGCAGCCAAGGAGGGACAGGGAAGAACGAGCAGTACTTC

d_gene: NA
v_gene: TRBV10-3
j_gene: TRBJ2-1
abundance: NA
CDR3aa: CAISDPGLPSEQFF
CDR3nt: TGTGCCATCAGTGACCCCGGACTACCAAGTGAGCAGTTCTTC

d_gene: TRBD1
v_gene: TRBV11-3
j_gene: TRBJ1-1
abundance: NA
CDR3aa: CASSPGGKNTEAFF
CDR3nt: TGTGCCAGCAGCCCAGGGGGCAAGAACACTGAAGCTTTCTTT

d_gene: NA
v_gene: TRBV6-5
j_gene: TRBJ2-5
abundance: NA
CDR3aa: CASSDSRGQETQYF
CDR3nt: TGTGCCAGCAGTGACTCTCGGGGGCAAGAGACCCAGTACTTC

d_gene: TRBD2
v_gene: TRBV7-2
j_gene: TRBJ2-1
abundance: NA
CDR3aa: CASSLGAGGGYEQFF
CDR3nt: TGTGCCAGCAGCTTAGGTGCGGGAGGGGGGTATGAGCAGTTCTTC

d_gene: TRBD2
v_gene: TRBV6-4
j_gene: TRBJ2-3
abundance: NA
CDR3aa: CASSDSREGTDTQYF
CDR3nt: TGTGCCAGCAGTGACTCGCGGGAGGGCACAGATACGCAGTATTTT

d_gene: TRBD2
v_gene: TRBV3-1
j_gene: TRBJ2-4
abundance: many
CDR3aa: CASSRTSGSDIQYF
CDR3nt: TGTGCCAGCAGCCGGACTAGCGGGAGTGACATTCAGTACTTC

d_gene: NA
v_gene: TRBV20-1
j_gene: TRBJ2-4
abundance: NA
CDR3aa: CSAGHSGGLNIQYF
CDR3nt: TGCAGTGCTGGGCACTCTGGGGGCCTAAACATTCAGTACTTC

d_gene: TRBD1
v_gene: TRBV30
j_gene: TRBJ2-1
abundance: NA
CDR3aa: CAWITQQGAYNEQFF
CDR3nt: TGTGCCTGGATAACACAACAGGGGGCCTACAATGAGCAGTTCTTC

d_gene: NA
v_gene: TRBV11-3
j_gene: TRBJ2-3
abundance: NA
CDR3aa: CASSPQGGSTDTQYF
CDR3nt: TGTGCCAGCAGCCCGCAGGGGGGAAGCACAGATACGCAGTATTTT

d_gene: TRBD2
v_gene: TRBV20-1
j_gene: TRBJ2-7
abundance: NA
CDR3aa: CSASGPSGPYEQYF
CDR3nt: TGCAGTGCTAGCGGGCCTAGCGGTCCCTACGAGCAGTACTTC

d_gene: TRBD2
v_gene: TRBV4-1
j_gene: TRBJ2-7
abundance: NA
CDR3aa: CASSQGTRSYEQYF
CDR3nt: TGCGCCAGCAGCCAAGGGACTAGGTCCTACGAGCAGTACTTC

d_gene: NA
v_gene: TRBV12-3/TRBV12-4
j_gene: TRBJ2-7
abundance: few
CDR3aa: CASSLEGGPDYEQYF
CDR3nt: TGTGCCAGCAGTTTAGAGGGGGGACCTGACTACGAGCAGTACTTC

d_gene: NA
v_gene: TRBV14
j_gene: TRBJ2-2
abundance: NA
CDR3aa: CASRPKQGQYEQYFGPGTGELFF
CDR3nt: NA

d_gene: TRBD1
v_gene: TRBV18
j_gene: TRBJ2-7
abundance: NA
CDR3aa: CASAQGTPYEQYF
CDR3nt: TGTGCCAGCGCACAGGGGACCCCCTACGAGCAGTACTTC

d_gene: TRBD2
v_gene: TRBV12-3/TRBV12-4
j_gene: TRBJ2-1
abundance: NA
CDR3aa: CASSLPQVEAGSSYNEQFF
CDR3nt: TGTGCCAGCAGTTTACCCCAAGTCGAAGCGGGAAGCTCCTACAATGAGCAGTTCTTC

d_gene: NA
v_gene: TRBV2
j_gene: TRBJ1-5
abundance: many
CDR3aa: CASSDVGGRQPQHF
CDR3nt: TGTGCCAGCAGTGATGTCGGGGGGCGGCAGCCCCAGCATTTT

d_gene: NA
v_gene: TRBV15
j_gene: TRBJ1-5
abundance: few
CDR3aa: CATSRVPTANSYSNQPQHF
CDR3nt: TGTGCCACCAGCAGAGTCCCGACAGCTAACTCATATAGCAATCAGCCCCAGCATTTT

d_gene: NA
v_gene: TRBV27
j_gene: TRBJ1-1
abundance: many
CDR3aa: CASSLHQGWTEAFF
CDR3nt: TGTGCCAGCAGTTTACACCAGGGGTGGACTGAAGCTTTCTTT

d_gene: NA
v_gene: TRBV7-9
j_gene: TRBJ2-5
abundance: NA
CDR3aa: CASSLGGSGSQETQYF
CDR3nt: TGTGCCAGCAGCTTAGGGGGCAGCGGCAGCCAAGAGACCCAGTACTTC

d_gene: TRBD1
v_gene: TRBV5-1
j_gene: TRBJ1-1
abundance: NA
CDR3aa: CASSSGTGEWTEAFF
CDR3nt: TGCGCCAGCAGCAGCGGGACAGGTGAATGGACTGAAGCTTTCTTT

d_gene: NA
v_gene: TRBV7-8
j_gene: TRBJ2-2
abundance: few
CDR3aa: CASSLDGTGELFF
CDR3nt: TGTGCCAGCAGCTTAGACGGAACCGGGGAGCTGTTTTTT

d_gene: NA
v_gene: TRBV7-9
j_gene: TRBJ1-1
abundance: NA
CDR3aa: CASSQNKDKNTEAFF
CDR3nt: TGTGCCAGCAGCCAAAATAAAGACAAGAACACTGAAGCTTTCTTT